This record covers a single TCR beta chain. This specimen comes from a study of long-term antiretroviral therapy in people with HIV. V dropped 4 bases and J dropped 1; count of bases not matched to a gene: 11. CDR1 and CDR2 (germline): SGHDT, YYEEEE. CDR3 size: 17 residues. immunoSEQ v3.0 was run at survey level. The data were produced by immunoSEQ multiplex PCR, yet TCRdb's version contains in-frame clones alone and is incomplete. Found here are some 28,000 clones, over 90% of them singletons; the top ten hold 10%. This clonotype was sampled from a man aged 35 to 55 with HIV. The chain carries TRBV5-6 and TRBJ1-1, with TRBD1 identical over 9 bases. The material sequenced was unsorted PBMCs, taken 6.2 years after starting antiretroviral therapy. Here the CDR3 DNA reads TGTGCCAGCAGCGTGGGACAGGGTTACAGGGGGAACACTGAAGCTTTCTTT. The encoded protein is CASSVGQGYRGNTEAFF.